This TCR beta chain came from a study of radiotherapy plus CTLA-4 blockade in lung cancer. At the level of the study: Among enrolled patients, roughly 18% responded and roughly 28% achieved disease control.

There are 15 residues in the CDR3. CDR1 and CDR2 from the germline V gene are SGHTA and FQGNSA. The V gene end was trimmed by 4 bases and the J gene end by 4 bases; junction bases not matched to a gene: 5. Study-level findings and limits: Reportedly, early blood T cell clone dynamics best predicted response, with interferon-beta.

This table comes from immunoSEQ multiplex PCR, and its TCRdb copy is limited to in-frame clones, with some not included. This sample has some 15,000 clones, with approximately 75% found just once. The table lists this clone with a few counts. Its specificity is unknown. Other DNA sequences within the sample encode an identical CDR3. Sequenced material: peripheral blood, taken from a patient treated with radiotherapy plus ipilimumab. This TCR was sampled from a human donor with non-small cell lung cancer whose response to radiotherapy plus ipilimumab could not be evaluated. The rearrangement links TRBV7-2 to TRBJ2-1, with 9 nucleotides matching TRBD2. This CDR3 is CASSSTSGQYNEQFF. DNA of the CDR3: TGTGCCAGCAGCTCGACTAGCGGCCAATACAATGAGCAGTTCTTC.